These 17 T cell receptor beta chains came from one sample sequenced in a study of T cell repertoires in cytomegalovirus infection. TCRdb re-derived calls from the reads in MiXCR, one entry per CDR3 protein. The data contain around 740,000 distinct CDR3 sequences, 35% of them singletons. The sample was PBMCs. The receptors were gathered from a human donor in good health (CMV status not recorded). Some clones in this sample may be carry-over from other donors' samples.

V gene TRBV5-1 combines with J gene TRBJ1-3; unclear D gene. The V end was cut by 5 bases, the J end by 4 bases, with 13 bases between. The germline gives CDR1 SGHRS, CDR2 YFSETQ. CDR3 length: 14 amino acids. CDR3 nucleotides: TGCGCCAGCAGAGAGCGGGGTTCCGGAAACACCATATATTTT. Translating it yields CASRERGSGNTIYF.

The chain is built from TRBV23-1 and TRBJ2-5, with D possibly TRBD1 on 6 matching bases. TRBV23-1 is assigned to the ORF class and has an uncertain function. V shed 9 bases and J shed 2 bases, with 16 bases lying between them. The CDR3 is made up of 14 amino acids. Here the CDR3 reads CASPTPGQQETQYF. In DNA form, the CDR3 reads TGCGCCAGTCCAACCCCCGGACAGCAAGAGACCCAGTACTTC.

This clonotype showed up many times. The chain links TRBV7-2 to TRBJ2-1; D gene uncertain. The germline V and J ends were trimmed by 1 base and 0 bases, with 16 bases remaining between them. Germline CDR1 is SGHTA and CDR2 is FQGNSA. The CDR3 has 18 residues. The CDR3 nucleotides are TGTGCCAGCAGCTTAGACCCCCTCCGGTTAAGCTCCTACAATGAGCAGTTCTTC. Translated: CASSLDPLRLSSYNEQFF.

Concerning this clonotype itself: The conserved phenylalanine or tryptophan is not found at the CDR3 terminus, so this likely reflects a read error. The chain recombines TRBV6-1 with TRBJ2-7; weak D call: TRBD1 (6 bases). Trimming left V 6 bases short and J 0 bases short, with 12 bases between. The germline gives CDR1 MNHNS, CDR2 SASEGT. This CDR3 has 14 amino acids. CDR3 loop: CASRTGLYSYEQYL. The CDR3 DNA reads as TGTGCCAGCAGGACAGGACTTTACTCCTACGAGCAGTACTTA.

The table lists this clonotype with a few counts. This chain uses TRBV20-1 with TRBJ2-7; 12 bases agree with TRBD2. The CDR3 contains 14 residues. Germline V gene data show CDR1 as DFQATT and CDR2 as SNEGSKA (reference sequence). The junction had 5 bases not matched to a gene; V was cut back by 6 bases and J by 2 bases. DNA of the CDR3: TGCAGTGCCCAAGGACTAGCGGGAACCTACGAGCAGTACTTC. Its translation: CSAQGLAGTYEQYF.

As DNA, the CDR3 is TGTGCCAGCAGCAAGACGGGGCTGAATTCACCCCTCCACTTT. This codes for CASSKTGLNSPLHF. V usage is TRBV6-5 and J usage is TRBJ1-6, with a tentative D call TRBD1 (5 bases). Germline assignment: CDR1 MNHEY and CDR2 SVGAGI. V lost 6 bases and J 7 bases, leaving 13 bases between the germline ends. This CDR3 contains 14 residues.

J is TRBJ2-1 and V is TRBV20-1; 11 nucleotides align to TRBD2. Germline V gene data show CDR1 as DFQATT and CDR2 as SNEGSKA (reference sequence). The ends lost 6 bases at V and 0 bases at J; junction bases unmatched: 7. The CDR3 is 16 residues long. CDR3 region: CSARPSGGSSYNEQFF. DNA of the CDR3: TGCAGTGCGCGCCCTAGCGGGGGGAGCTCCTACAATGAGCAGTTCTTC.

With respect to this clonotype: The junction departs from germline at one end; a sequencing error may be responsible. CDR3 residues: CARSLVLWLNSNQPPHF. For the CDR3, the DNA is TGTGCCCGCAGCTTGGTACTATGGTTGAATAGCAATCAGCCCCCGCATTTT. The chain links TRBV5-4 to TRBJ1-5; D is ambiguous. This CDR3 is built from 17 residues. Germline CDR1 is SGHNT and CDR2 is YYREEE (reference sequence).

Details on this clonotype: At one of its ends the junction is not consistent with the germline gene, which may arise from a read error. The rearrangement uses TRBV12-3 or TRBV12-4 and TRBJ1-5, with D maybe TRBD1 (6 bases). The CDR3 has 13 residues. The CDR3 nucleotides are TGTGCCAGCACCTACAGGGTAGGACAGCACCAGCATTTT. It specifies CASTYRVGQHQHF.

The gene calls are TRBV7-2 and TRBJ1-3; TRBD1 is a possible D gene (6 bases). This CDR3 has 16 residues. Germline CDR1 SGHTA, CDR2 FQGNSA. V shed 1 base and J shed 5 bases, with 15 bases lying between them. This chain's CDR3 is CASSLGTGGRRNTIYF. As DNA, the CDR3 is TGTGCCAGCAGCTTAGGTACCGGGGGCAGAAGAAACACCATATATTTT.

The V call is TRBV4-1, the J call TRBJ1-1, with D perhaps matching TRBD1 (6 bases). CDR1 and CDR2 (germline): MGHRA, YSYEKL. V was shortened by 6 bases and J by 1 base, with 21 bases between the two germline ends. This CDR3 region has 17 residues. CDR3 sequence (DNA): TGCGCCAGCAGTCCCCGGGACACAAGCTTTGGGAACACTGAAGCTTTCTTT. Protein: CASSPRDTSFGNTEAFF.

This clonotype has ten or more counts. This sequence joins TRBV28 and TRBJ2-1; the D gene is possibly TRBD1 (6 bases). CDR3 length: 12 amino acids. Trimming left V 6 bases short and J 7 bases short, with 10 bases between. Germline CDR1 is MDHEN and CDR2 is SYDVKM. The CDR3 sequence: CASSRTVNEQFF. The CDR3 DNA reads TGTGCCAGCAGCAGGACAGTAAATGAGCAGTTCTTC.

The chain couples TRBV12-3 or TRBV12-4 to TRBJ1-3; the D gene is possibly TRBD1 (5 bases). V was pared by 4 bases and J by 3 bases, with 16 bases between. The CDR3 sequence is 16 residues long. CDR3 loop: CASSSATDPGGNTIYF. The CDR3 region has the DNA TGTGCCAGCAGTTCTGCGACAGACCCAGGTGGAAACACCATATATTTT.

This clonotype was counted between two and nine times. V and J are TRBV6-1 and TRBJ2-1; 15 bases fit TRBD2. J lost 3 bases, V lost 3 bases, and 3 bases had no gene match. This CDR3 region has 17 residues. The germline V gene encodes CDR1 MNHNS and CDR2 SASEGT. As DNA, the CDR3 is TGTGCCAGCAGTGAGGGGACTAGCGGGAGGATCTACAATGAGCAGTTCTTC. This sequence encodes CASSEGTSGRIYNEQFF.

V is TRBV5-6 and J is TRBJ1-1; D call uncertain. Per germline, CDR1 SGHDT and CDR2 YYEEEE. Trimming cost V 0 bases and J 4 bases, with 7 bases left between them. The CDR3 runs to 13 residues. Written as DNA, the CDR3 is TGTGCCAGCAGCTTGGGGGATGTCACTGAAGCTTTCTTT. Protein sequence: CASSLGDVTEAFF.

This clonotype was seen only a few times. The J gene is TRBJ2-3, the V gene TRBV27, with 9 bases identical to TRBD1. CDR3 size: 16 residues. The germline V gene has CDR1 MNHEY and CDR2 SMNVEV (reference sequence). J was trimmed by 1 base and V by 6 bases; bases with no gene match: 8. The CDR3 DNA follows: TGTGCCAGCAGCGGAATACAGGGGGCAGGCACAGATACGCAGTATTTT. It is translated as CASSGIQGAGTDTQYF.

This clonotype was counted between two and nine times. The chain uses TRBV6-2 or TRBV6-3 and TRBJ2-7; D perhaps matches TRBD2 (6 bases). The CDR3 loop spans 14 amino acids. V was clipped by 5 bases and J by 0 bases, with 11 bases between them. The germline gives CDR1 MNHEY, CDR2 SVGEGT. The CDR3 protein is CASSGRGSSYEQYF. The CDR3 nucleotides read TGTGCCAGCAGTGGACGGGGGAGCTCCTACGAGCAGTACTTC.